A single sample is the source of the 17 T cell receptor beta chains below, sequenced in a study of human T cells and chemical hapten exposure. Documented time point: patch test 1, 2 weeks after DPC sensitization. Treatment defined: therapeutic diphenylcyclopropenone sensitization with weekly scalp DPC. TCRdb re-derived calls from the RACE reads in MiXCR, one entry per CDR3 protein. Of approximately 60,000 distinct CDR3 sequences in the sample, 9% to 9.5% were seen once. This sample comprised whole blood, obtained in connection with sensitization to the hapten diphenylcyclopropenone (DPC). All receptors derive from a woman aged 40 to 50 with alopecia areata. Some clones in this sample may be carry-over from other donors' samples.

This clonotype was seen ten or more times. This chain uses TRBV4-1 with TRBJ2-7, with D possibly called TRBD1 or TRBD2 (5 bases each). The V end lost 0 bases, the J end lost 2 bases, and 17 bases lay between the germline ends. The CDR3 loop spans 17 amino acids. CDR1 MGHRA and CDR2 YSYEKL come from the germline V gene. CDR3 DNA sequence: TGCGCCAGCAGCCAAGAACCCCCCGGGACCTTCCCCTACGAGCAGTACTTC. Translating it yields CASSQEPPGTFPYEQYF.

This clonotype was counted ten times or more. The CDR3 loop reads CASRDREAVEAFF. DNA for the CDR3: TGTGCCAGCAGGGACAGGGAGGCTGTTGAAGCTTTCTTT. This chain links TRBV12-3 or TRBV12-4 with TRBJ1-1, with 8 bases identical to TRBD1. CDR3 length: 13 residues. The V and J ends lost 6 bases and 7 bases, in that order; junction bases with no gene match: 7.

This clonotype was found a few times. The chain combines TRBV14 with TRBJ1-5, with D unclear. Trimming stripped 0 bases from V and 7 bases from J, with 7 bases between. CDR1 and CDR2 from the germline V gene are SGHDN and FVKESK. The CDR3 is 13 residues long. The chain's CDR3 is CASSQDLGQPQHF. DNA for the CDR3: TGTGCCAGCAGCCAAGATCTCGGCCAGCCCCAGCATTTT.

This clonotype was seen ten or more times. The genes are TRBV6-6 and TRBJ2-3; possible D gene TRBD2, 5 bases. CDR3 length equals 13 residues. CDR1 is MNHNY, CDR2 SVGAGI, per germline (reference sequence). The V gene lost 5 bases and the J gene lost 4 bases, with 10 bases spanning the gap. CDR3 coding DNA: TGTGCCAGCAGTCCTCCCGGGGCAGATACGCAGTATTTT. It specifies CASSPPGADTQYF.

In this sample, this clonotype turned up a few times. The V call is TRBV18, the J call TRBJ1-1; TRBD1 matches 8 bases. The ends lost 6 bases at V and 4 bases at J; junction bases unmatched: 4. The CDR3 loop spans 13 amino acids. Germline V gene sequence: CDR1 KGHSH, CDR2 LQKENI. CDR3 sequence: CASSQGASTEAFF. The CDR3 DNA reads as TGTGCCAGCTCCCAGGGGGCGAGCACTGAAGCTTTCTTT.

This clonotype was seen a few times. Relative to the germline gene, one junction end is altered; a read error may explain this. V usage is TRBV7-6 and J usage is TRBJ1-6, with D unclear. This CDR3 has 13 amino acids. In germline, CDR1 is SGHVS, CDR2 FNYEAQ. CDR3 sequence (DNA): TGTGTCAGCAGCTTAGACGGGGATTCACCCCTCCACTTT. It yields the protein CVSSLDGDSPLHF.

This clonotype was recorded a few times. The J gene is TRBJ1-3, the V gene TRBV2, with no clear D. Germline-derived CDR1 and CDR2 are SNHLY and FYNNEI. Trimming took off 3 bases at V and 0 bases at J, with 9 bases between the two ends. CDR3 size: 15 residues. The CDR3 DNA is TGTGCCAGCAGTGAGACTATCGGCTCTGGAAACACCATATATTTT. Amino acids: CASSETIGSGNTIYF.

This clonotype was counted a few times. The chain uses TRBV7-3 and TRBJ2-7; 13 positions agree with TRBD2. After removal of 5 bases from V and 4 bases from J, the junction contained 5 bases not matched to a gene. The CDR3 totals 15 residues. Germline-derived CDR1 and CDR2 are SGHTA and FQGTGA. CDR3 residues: CASSPGLAGQYEQYF. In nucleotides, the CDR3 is TGTGCCAGCAGCCCGGGACTAGCGGGGCAATACGAGCAGTACTTC. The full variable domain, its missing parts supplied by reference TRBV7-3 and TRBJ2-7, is GAGVSQTPSNKVTEKGKYVELRCDPISGHTALYWYRQSLGQGPEFLIYFQGTGAADDSGLPNDRFFAVRPEGSVSTLKIQRTERGDSAVYLCASSPGLAGQYEQYFGPGTRLTVT.

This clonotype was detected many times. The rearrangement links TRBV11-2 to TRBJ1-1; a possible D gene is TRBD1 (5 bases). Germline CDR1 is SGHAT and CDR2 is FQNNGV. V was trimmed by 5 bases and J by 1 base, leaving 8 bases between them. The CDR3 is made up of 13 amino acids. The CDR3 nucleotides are TGTGCCAGCAGCGGAGGGGAGAACACTGAAGCTTTCTTT. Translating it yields CASSGGENTEAFF.

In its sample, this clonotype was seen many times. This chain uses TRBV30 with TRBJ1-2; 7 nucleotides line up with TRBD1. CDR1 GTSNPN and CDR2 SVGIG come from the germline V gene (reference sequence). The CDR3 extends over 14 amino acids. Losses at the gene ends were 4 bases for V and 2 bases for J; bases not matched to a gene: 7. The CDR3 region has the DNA TGTGCCTGGACAAGGACGGGACAGAACTATGGCTACACCTTC. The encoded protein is CAWTRTGQNYGYTF.

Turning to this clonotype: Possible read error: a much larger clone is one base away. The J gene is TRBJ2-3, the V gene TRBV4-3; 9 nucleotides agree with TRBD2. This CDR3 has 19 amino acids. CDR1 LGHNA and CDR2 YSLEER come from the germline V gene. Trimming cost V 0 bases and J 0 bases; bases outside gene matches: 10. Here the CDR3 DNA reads TGCGCCAGCAGCCAAGATTGGCTAGCGGGGAAAACTAGCACAGATACGCAGTATTTT. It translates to CASSQDWLAGKTSTDTQYF.

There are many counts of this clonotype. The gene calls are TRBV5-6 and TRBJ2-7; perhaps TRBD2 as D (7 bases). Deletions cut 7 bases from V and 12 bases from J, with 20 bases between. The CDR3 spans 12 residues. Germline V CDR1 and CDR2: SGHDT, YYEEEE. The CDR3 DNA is TGTGCCAGCTCCTTCGGGGGGCAAGGGAGGTACTTC. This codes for CASSFGGQGRYF.

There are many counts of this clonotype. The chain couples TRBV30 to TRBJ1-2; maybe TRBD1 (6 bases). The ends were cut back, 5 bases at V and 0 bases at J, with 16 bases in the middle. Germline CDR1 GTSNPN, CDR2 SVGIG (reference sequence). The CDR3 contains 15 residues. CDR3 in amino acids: CAWDQGSGSNYGYTF. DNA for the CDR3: TGTGCCTGGGACCAGGGGTCAGGTTCTAACTATGGCTACACCTTC.

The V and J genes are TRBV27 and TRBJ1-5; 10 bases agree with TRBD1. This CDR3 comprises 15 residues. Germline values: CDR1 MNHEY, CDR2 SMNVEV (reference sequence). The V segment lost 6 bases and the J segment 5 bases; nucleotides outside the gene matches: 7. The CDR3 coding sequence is TGTGCCAGCAGAGAAGGACAGGGGGTTGATCAGCCCCAGCATTTT. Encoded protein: CASREGQGVDQPQHF.

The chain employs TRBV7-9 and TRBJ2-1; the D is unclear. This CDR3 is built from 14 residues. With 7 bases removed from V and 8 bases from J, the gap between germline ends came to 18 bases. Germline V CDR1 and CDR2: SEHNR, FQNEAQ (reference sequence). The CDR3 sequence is CASNFHDSADEQFF. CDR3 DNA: TGTGCCAGCAACTTTCATGACTCGGCCGATGAGCAGTTCTTC.

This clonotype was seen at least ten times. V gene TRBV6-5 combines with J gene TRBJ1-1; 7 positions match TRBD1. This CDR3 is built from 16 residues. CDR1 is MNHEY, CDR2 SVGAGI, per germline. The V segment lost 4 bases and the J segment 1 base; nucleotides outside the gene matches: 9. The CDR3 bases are TGTGCCAGCAGTTTTATTAGAAACAGGGGGAACACTGAAGCTTTCTTT. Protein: CASSFIRNRGNTEAFF.

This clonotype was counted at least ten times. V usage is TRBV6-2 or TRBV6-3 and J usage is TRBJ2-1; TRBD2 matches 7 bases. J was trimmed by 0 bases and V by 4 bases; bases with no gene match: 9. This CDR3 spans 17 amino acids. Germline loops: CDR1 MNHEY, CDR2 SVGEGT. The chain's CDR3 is CASSFGLAETSYNEQFF. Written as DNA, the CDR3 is TGTGCCAGCAGTTTCGGGCTAGCGGAGACCTCCTACAATGAGCAGTTCTTC.